This T cell receptor (beta chain) was documented in a study of OX40 agonist ivuxolimab in advanced cancers. For the study at large: Ivuxolimab doses were 0.01, 0.1, 0.3, 1.5, 3 or 10 mg/kg every 2 weeks.

This table comes from immunoSEQ multiplex PCR, and its TCRdb copy is limited to in-frame clones, with some not included. The sample lists some 70,000 clones; 84% were seen once. Patients were excluded for autoimmune disease history or systemic immunosuppression. This CDR3 spans 16 amino acids. V shed 6 bases, J shed 4 bases, and the junction held 8 bases outside the gene matches. Germline values: CDR1 MDHEN, CDR2 SYDVKM. The receptor was derived from an adult with an advanced solid tumor such as melanoma, head and neck, liver or kidney cancer. The chain employs TRBV28 and TRBJ1-5, with TRBD1 matching 11 bases. This specimen was CD4+ or CD8+ T cells sorted from blood, taken in a trial of the OX40 agonist ivuxolimab. CDR3 DNA sequence: TGTGCCAGCAGATTACCTGGGACAGGGGGAAATCAGCCCCAGCATTTT. This encodes CASRLPGTGGNQPQHF.